This T cell receptor beta chain was documented in a study of T cell repertoires in cytomegalovirus infection. Across the whole study: Public signatures in TCR beta pointed to CMV infection and matching HLA type.

CDR1 and CDR2 (germline): DFQATT, SNEGSKA (reference sequence). Germline trimming cut 5 bases from V and 3 bases from J; bases unmatched to any gene: 9. The CDR3 has 15 amino acids. This clonotype has a handful of counts. Antigen unknown. General study points: The ex vivo response was dominated by HLA-C-restricted CMV-specific TCR beta clonotypes.

TCRdb re-called the reads with MiXCR, one entry per CDR3 protein. This sample has roughly 69,000 distinct CDR3 sequences, with around 28% found just once. This TCR came from a human donor in good health (CMV status not recorded). Some clones in this sample may be carry-over from other donors' samples. V gene TRBV20-1 combines with J gene TRBJ2-7, with 11 bases fitting TRBD2. Material: CD8+ T cells from cultured PBMCs, obtained from culture after CMV antigen stimulation. CDR3 region: CSAPSAGLADYEQYF. The DNA for the CDR3 is TGCAGTGCTCCTTCCGCGGGACTAGCGGACTACGAGCAGTACTTC.